One and the same sample provided the 18 T cell receptor beta chains below, sequenced in a study of chemoradiotherapy in HPV16-positive cancers. The method was immunoSEQ multiplex PCR; TCRdb's version includes in-frame clones alone and lacks a portion of them. The repertoire holds some 31,000 clones, with about 91% as singletons. The sample in question was blood, obtained from a patient who underwent chemoradiotherapy. These receptors were obtained from a human donor with HPV-associated anogenital cancer.

This chain links TRBV5-1 with TRBJ2-1; no firm D call. The V and J ends lost 0 bases and 4 bases respectively, with 11 bases between them. Looked up from germline, CDR1 is SGHRS and CDR2 is YFSETQ. The length of the CDR3 is 15 residues. DNA of the CDR3: TGCGCCAGCAGCTTGGGAGAAACGGAATACAATGAGCAGTTCTTC. It encodes CASSLGETEYNEQFF. Looking up the rest from reference TRBV5-1 and TRBJ2-1 gives the full variable domain: KAGVTQTPRYLIKTRGQQVTLSCSPISGHRSVSWYQQTPGQGLQFLFEYFSETQRNKGNFPGRFSGRQFSNSRSEMNVSTLELGDSALYLCASSLGETEYNEQFFGPGTRLTVL.

The chain employs TRBV19 and TRBJ2-5; TRBD1 matches at 11 bases. Per germline, CDR1 LNHDA and CDR2 SQIVND (reference sequence). Trimming took 6 bases from V and 8 from J; bases not matched to a gene: 11. This CDR3 region has 15 residues. The CDR3 region has the DNA TGTGCCAGTAGGAAATATCCGGGACAGGGGGAAACCCAGTACTTC. As protein: CASRKYPGQGETQYF.

The chain couples TRBV28 to TRBJ1-2; TRBD1 is a possible D gene (5 bases). The CDR3 contains 19 residues. Germline V lookup: CDR1 MDHEN, CDR2 SYDVKM. V was clipped by 3 bases and J by 5 bases, with 28 bases between them. CDR3 bases: TGTGCCAGCAGTTTGGTACAGACAGCCAAACAATCTCTTCGGTATGGCTACACCTTC. Encoded protein: CASSLVQTAKQSLRYGYTF.

The chain recombines TRBV19 with TRBJ1-2; D remains ambiguous. Germline-derived CDR1 and CDR2 are LNHDA and SQIVND (reference sequence). Between the trimmed V and J ends, which lost 5 bases and 0 bases, there was a span of 4 bases. The CDR3 length is 12 residues. CDR3 nucleotide sequence: TGTGCCAGTAGTCAGTCTAACTATGGCTACACCTTC. Translated: CASSQSNYGYTF.

V gene TRBV2 combines with J gene TRBJ2-7; TRBD2 might be the D (5 bases). Trimming removed 7 bases at V and 2 bases at J, with 15 bases between. The CDR3 spans 14 residues. The germline gives CDR1 SNHLY, CDR2 FYNNEI. The CDR3 reads CASTERTRTYEQYF. CDR3 nucleotide sequence: TGTGCCAGCACCGAGCGGACTCGGACCTACGAGCAGTACTTC.

CDR3 sequence (DNA): TGTGCCAGCTCATTGCCGGGACAGGTTAACACCGGGGAGCTGTTTTTT. It codes for CASSLPGQVNTGELFF. The J gene is TRBJ2-2, the V gene TRBV18; 8 bases agree with TRBD1. CDR3 length: 16 amino acids. With V trimmed by 5 bases and J by 2 bases, 7 bases remained unmatched. CDR1 and CDR2 from the germline V gene are KGHSH and LQKENI.

This clone appeared once. The J gene is TRBJ1-5, the V gene TRBV7-2, with D perhaps TRBD1 (5 bases). Germline assignment: CDR1 SGHTA and CDR2 FQGNSA. The CDR3 sequence is 12 residues long. With 6 bases removed from V and 7 bases from J, the gap between germline ends came to 10 bases. CDR3 sequence (DNA): TGTGCCAGCAGTCAGGAGGGGCAGCCCCAGCATTTT. Its protein product is CASSQEGQPQHF.

The chain recombines TRBV29-1 with TRBJ2-3, with D perhaps TRBD1 or TRBD2 (5 bases each). There are 12 residues in the CDR3. Trimming removed 4 bases at V and 1 base at J, with 6 bases between. In germline, CDR1 is SQVTM, CDR2 ANQGSEA. The CDR3 DNA sequence: TGCAGCGTTGGAGGGGGCACAGATACGCAGTATTTT. It encodes CSVGGGTDTQYF.

This chain joins TRBV18 and TRBJ2-5; D is perhaps TRBD1 (6 bases). CDR3 length equals 16 residues. The germline CDR1 and CDR2 sequences are KGHSH and LQKENI. Trimming removed 3 bases from V and 4 bases from J, with 18 bases in between. CDR3 protein: CASSPRVITRGETQYF. The CDR3 nucleotides read TGTGCCAGCTCACCCCGGGTTATTACCAGGGGAGAGACCCAGTACTTC. Full variable domain (outside the CDR3, taken from reference TRBV18 and TRBJ2-5): NAGVMQNPRHLVRRRGQEARLRCSPMKGHSHVYWYRQLPEEGLKFMVYLQKENIIDESGMPKERFSAEFPKEGPSILRIQQVVRGDSAAYFCASSPRVITRGETQYFGPGTRLLVL.

J is TRBJ2-3 and V is TRBV7-9; the D gene is possibly TRBD2 (6 bases). The CDR3 consists of 16 residues. Germline V lookup: CDR1 SEHNR, CDR2 FQNEAQ (reference sequence). The V gene lost 5 bases and the J gene lost 2 bases, with 17 bases spanning the gap. The CDR3 DNA reads as TGTGCCAGCAGCCCAGGCGCAGCGGGCTCCACAGATACGCAGTATTTT. It yields the protein CASSPGAAGSTDTQYF.

This clone was counted between two and nine times. This chain joins TRBV29-1 and TRBJ1-4; D is undetermined. Germline V CDR1 and CDR2: SQVTM, ANQGSEA. V lost 8 bases to trimming and J lost 8 bases, with 12 bases between them. The CDR3 sequence is 11 residues long. CDR3 sequence: CSMGWGEKLFF. As DNA, the CDR3 is TGCAGCATGGGGTGGGGAGAAAAACTGTTTTTT.

CDR3 DNA: TGTGCCAGCAGCGTAGGGAGCGGTATATACACCGGGGAGCTGTTTTTT. Amino acid sequence: CASSVGSGIYTGELFF. The chain has TRBV9 and TRBJ2-2, with D possibly TRBD2 on 5 matching bases. The CDR3 totals 16 residues. Trimming shortened V by 0 bases and J by 3 bases, and 12 bases separated the two germline ends. Germline V gene lookup returns CDR1 SGDLS and CDR2 YYNGEE.

The rearrangement uses TRBV5-5 and TRBJ1-4, with D hard to call. Germline CDR1 SGHKS, CDR2 YYEKEE (reference sequence). The CDR3 spans 14 residues. Trimming removed 5 bases at V and 3 bases at J, with 11 bases between. CDR3 amino acids: CASSSGMANEKLFF. CDR3 nucleotide sequence: TGTGCCAGCAGTTCTGGTATGGCTAATGAAAAACTGTTTTTT.

The chain is built from TRBV19 and TRBJ2-3; 8 bases agree with TRBD1. This CDR3 has 14 amino acids. V dropped 7 bases and J dropped 2; count of bases not matched to a gene: 5. Looked up from germline, CDR1 is LNHDA and CDR2 is SQIVND (reference sequence). The DNA for the CDR3 is TGTGCCAGTAAGCGGACAGGGACCACAGATACGCAGTATTTT. Translation gives CASKRTGTTDTQYF.

This chain links TRBV7-2 with TRBJ1-2; 8 nucleotides line up with TRBD1. The CDR3 is made up of 15 amino acids. Germline assignment: CDR1 SGHTA and CDR2 FQGNSA. V was pared by 2 bases and J by 4 bases, with 6 bases of the junction left unmatched. The DNA for the CDR3 is TGTGCCAGCAGCTTAACGGACAGGGTCCGCTATGGCTACACCTTC. Its translation is CASSLTDRVRYGYTF.

The rearrangement uses TRBV4-2 and TRBJ1-5; D is unclear. The CDR3 loop spans 16 amino acids. Trimming left V 0 bases short and J 7 bases short, with 16 bases between. Germline V gives CDR1 LGHNA, CDR2 YNFKEQ. The CDR3: CASSQEEIQRAQPQHF. The CDR3 DNA reads TGTGCCAGCAGCCAAGAAGAGATACAGAGGGCCCAGCCCCAGCATTTT.

The rearrangement uses TRBV28 and TRBJ2-5, with D hard to call. The CDR3 covers 15 residues. V lost 0 bases and J 2 bases, leaving 10 bases between the germline ends. Germline CDR1 reads MDHEN; CDR2 reads SYDVKM. The CDR3 loop is CASSLWADEQETQYF. CDR3 nucleotide sequence: TGTGCCAGCAGTTTATGGGCAGACGAACAAGAGACCCAGTACTTC.

The chain joins TRBV5-1 to TRBJ2-1, with TRBD2 identical over 16 bases. CDR1 and CDR2 from the germline V gene are SGHRS and YFSETQ. The trim removed 4 bases at V and 9 bases at J, leaving 4 bases unmatched. The CDR3 totals 15 residues. Written as DNA, the CDR3 is TGCGCCAGCAGCCCGGGACTAGCGGGAGGGCTTGAGCAGTTCTTC. Translating it yields CASSPGLAGGLEQFF.